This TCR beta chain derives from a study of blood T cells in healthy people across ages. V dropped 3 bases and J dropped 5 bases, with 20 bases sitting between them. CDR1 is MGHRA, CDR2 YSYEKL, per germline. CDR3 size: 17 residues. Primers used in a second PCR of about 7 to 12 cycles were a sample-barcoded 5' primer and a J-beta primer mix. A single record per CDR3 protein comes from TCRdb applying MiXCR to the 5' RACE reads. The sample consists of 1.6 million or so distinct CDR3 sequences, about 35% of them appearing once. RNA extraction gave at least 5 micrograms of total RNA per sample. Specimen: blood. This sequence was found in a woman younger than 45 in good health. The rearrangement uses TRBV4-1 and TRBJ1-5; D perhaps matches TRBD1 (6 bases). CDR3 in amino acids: CASSQGFGRGRHQPQHF. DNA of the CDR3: TGCGCCAGCAGCCAGGGCTTCGGCAGGGGTCGCCATCAGCCCCAGCATTTT.